The 30 T cell receptor beta chains below all came from one sample that was sequenced in a study of CD8 T cells in ankylosing spondylitis. MiXCR, run by TCRdb on the 5' RACE reads, gives a single entry per CDR3 protein. The repertoire has about 100,000 distinct CDR3 sequences, about 8.6% of them found once; the top ten carry roughly 9.9%. The specimen was blood, either unsorted or a sorted T cell fraction (not recorded which). All receptors come from a male donor with ankylosing spondylitis or in good health (not recorded which).

In its sample, this clonotype was seen many times. The chain has TRBV7-3 and TRBJ1-6; unclear D gene. In germline, CDR1 is SGHTA, CDR2 FQGTGA. The CDR3 length is 16 residues. Trimming removed 2 bases from V and 3 bases from J, with 11 bases in between. The CDR3 loop is CASSLFSAGYNSPLHF. CDR3 coding DNA: TGTGCCAGCAGCTTATTTTCAGCGGGCTATAATTCACCCCTCCACTTT.

The table lists this clonotype with many counts. The J gene is TRBJ1-2, the V gene TRBV29-1; 11 nucleotides align to TRBD1. CDR1 is SQVTM, CDR2 ANQGSEA, per germline. This CDR3 has 14 amino acids. Trimming cost V 8 bases and J 0 bases; bases outside gene matches: 5. The CDR3 DNA is TGCAGCATTGGACAGGGGGCGACTAACTATGGCTACACCTTC. Translation gives CSIGQGATNYGYTF.

In this sample, this clonotype turned up a few times. This chain uses TRBV12-3 or TRBV12-4 with TRBJ1-5; no clear D. The CDR3 is 15 amino acids. V shed 3 bases and J shed 0 bases, with 9 bases lying between them. CDR3 coding DNA: TGTGCCAGCAGTTTTGACTGGCCTAGCAATCAGCCCCAGCATTTT. It codes for CASSFDWPSNQPQHF.

This clonotype was counted many times. The chain carries TRBV20-1 and TRBJ1-1; a possible D gene is TRBD1 (5 bases). From germline, CDR1 is DFQATT and CDR2 SNEGSKA (reference sequence). The CDR3 is 15 residues long. Trimming removed 0 bases from V and 4 bases from J, with 15 bases in between. This CDR3 reads CSARDRVGAGTEAFF. In DNA, the CDR3 is TGCAGTGCTAGAGATCGGGTAGGGGCGGGCACTGAAGCTTTCTTT.

This clonotype occurred many times. V gene TRBV12-3 or TRBV12-4 combines with J gene TRBJ1-1; 9 bases are a match to TRBD1. V gave up 3 bases and J gave up 1 base; unmatched junction bases: 3. CDR3 length equals 15 residues. The DNA of the CDR3 is TGTGCCAGCAGTTTTTCGGGACAGGGGAACACTGAAGCTTTCTTT. Amino acids: CASSFSGQGNTEAFF.

This clonotype was counted at least ten times. The genes are TRBV7-6 and TRBJ1-3, with unresolved D. This CDR3 has 13 amino acids. Germline CDR1 reads SGHVS; CDR2 reads FNYEAQ. V shed 5 bases and J shed 8 bases, with 13 bases lying between them. CDR3 protein: CASSPGIWDTIYF. CDR3 nucleotides: TGTGCCAGCAGCCCTGGTATCTGGGACACCATATATTTT.

This clonotype was detected many times. V gene TRBV10-3 combines with J gene TRBJ2-3, with 8 bases identical to TRBD1. Germline lookup yields CDR1 ENHRY and CDR2 SYGVKD. The CDR3 length is 14 residues. V trimming: 5 bases; J trimming: 1 base; junction bases outside the gene matches: 2. CDR3: CAISPGGGTDTQYF. CDR3 bases: TGTGCCATCAGTCCAGGGGGCGGCACAGATACGCAGTATTTT.

In this sample, this clonotype turned up many times. The genes are TRBV5-1 and TRBJ2-5; 7 bases align to TRBD2. CDR3 length equals 14 residues. Germline trimming cut 6 bases from V and 4 bases from J; bases unmatched to any gene: 9. Germline CDR1 SGHRS, CDR2 YFSETQ. CDR3 residues: CASTIRLARETQYF. The CDR3 DNA is TGCGCCAGCACGATAAGACTAGCTAGAGAGACCCAGTACTTC. Combining the CDR3 with reference TRBV5-1 and TRBJ2-5 gives the whole variable domain KAGVTQTPRYLIKTRGQQVTLSCSPISGHRSVSWYQQTPGQGLQFLFEYFSETQRNKGNFPGRFSGRQFSNSRSEMNVSTLELGDSALYLCASTIRLARETQYFGPGTRLLVL.

This clonotype was recorded at least ten times. This chain connects TRBV4-3 to TRBJ2-1; D is uncertain. Germline loops: CDR1 LGHNA, CDR2 YSLEER. Trimming left V 0 bases short and J 9 bases short, with 24 bases between. CDR3 size: 18 residues. The CDR3 DNA reads TGCGCCAGCAGCCAAGAGGCGATCAACTTAATATCGTTTGGTGAGCAGTTCTTC. Protein product: CASSQEAINLISFGEQFF.

This clonotype was seen repeatedly, ten times or more. This chain connects TRBV12-3 or TRBV12-4 to TRBJ2-1; 9 positions match TRBD2. The CDR3 runs 15 residues. After removal of 6 bases from V and 9 bases from J, the junction contained 12 bases not matched to a gene. CDR3 DNA: TGTGCCAGCAGGCCCATAGGGGGACTAGCTCTTGAGCAGTTCTTC. Translating gives CASRPIGGLALEQFF.

Many counts were recorded for this clonotype. The chain carries TRBV20-1 and TRBJ2-7; D not resolved. V was cut by 3 bases and J by 7 bases, with 16 bases left in between. The CDR3 extends over 13 amino acids. CDR1 and CDR2 from the germline V gene are DFQATT and SNEGSKA (reference sequence). The CDR3, as DNA: TGCAGTGCTAGGGGTCCCCCGGTGGGTGAGCAGTACTTC. This encodes CSARGPPVGEQYF.

This clonotype was counted many times. The rearrangement uses TRBV9 and TRBJ2-3, with 9 bases aligning to TRBD2. V gave up 0 bases and J gave up 5 bases; unmatched junction bases: 7. Germline CDR1 reads SGDLS; CDR2 reads YYNGEE. This CDR3 region has 16 residues. The CDR3 bases are TGTGCCAGCAGCGTAGAAGGCGGGAGGGCTAGAGATACGCAGTATTTT. Its protein is CASSVEGGRARDTQYF.

This clonotype was seen at least ten times. The chain carries TRBV4-3 and TRBJ2-2, with D possibly matching TRBD2 (6 bases). Trimming took 8 bases from V and 1 from J, leaving 11 bases between them. This CDR3 is built from 14 residues. Germline CDR1 LGHNA, CDR2 YSLEER. CDR3: CASSRRGNTGELFF. The CDR3 nucleotides read TGCGCCAGCTCCCGGAGGGGGAACACCGGGGAGCTGTTTTTT.

This clonotype has at least ten counts. The chain joins TRBV12-5 to TRBJ1-5, with D hard to call. V gave up 3 bases and J gave up 2 bases, with 11 bases separating them. This CDR3 region has 15 residues. Germline lookup yields CDR1 LGHNT and CDR2 FRNRAP. Written as DNA, the CDR3 is TGTGCTAGTGGTTTAGGGCAGGCGGGCAATCAGCCCCAGCATTTT. It yields the protein CASGLGQAGNQPQHF.

This clonotype was seen at least ten times. The genes are TRBV20-1 and TRBJ2-1; perhaps D is TRBD1 or TRBD2 (6 bases each). With 6 bases removed from V and 9 bases from J, the gap between germline ends came to 15 bases. Germline CDR1 is DFQATT and CDR2 is SNEGSKA (reference sequence). The CDR3 runs 12 residues. CDR3 in DNA: TGCAGTGCCACCTGGGGGGCGGGTGAGCAGTTCTTC. Protein: CSATWGAGEQFF.

In its sample, this clonotype was seen many times. The chain joins TRBV12-3 or TRBV12-4 to TRBJ2-6; D gene unclear. The V gene lost 4 bases and the J gene lost 0 bases, with 4 bases spanning the gap. There are 14 residues in the CDR3. CDR3 residues: CASSSSSGANVLTF. The DNA of the CDR3 is TGTGCCAGCAGTTCGAGCTCTGGGGCCAACGTCCTGACTTTC.

This clonotype was seen ten or more times. The V call is TRBV7-3, the J call TRBJ1-1; D gene ambiguous. With 5 bases removed from V and 3 bases from J, the gap between germline ends came to 16 bases. CDR3 size: 15 residues. The germline gives CDR1 SGHTA, CDR2 FQGTGA. CDR3 amino acids: CASSPGGGPYTEAFF. Here the CDR3 DNA reads TGTGCCAGCAGCCCCGGCGGAGGGCCATACACTGAAGCTTTCTTT.

This clonotype was recorded many times. V gene TRBV5-1 combines with J gene TRBJ2-5; D possibly corresponds to TRBD1 (5 bases). The CDR3 extends over 14 amino acids. CDR1 SGHRS and CDR2 YFSETQ come from the germline V gene. V was shortened by 1 base and J by 4 bases, with 11 bases between the two germline ends. The CDR3, as DNA: TGCGCCAGCAGCTTGATCGACAGAGGAGAGACCCAGTACTTC. Its translation is CASSLIDRGETQYF.

In this sample, this clonotype turned up a few times. CDR3 nucleotides: TGTGCCAGCAGCTTATCTTGGGACTCCCCACTGGGGCAGTTCTTC. Amino acid sequence: CASSLSWDSPLGQFF. The chain joins TRBV7-2 to TRBJ2-1; tentatively, D is TRBD2 (6 bases). V was cut by 2 bases and J by 12 bases, with 20 bases left in between. Germline assignment: CDR1 SGHTA and CDR2 FQGNSA. The CDR3 is made up of 15 amino acids.

The chain uses TRBV5-5 and TRBJ2-5; no definite D call. This CDR3 region has 11 residues. Germline V gives CDR1 SGHKS, CDR2 YYEKEE (reference sequence). V was pared by 4 bases and J by 3 bases, with 4 bases between. CDR3 sequence: CASSREETQYF. CDR3 sequence (DNA): TGTGCCAGCAGCCGCGAAGAGACCCAGTACTTC.

This clonotype was detected many times. The chain joins TRBV20-1 to TRBJ1-1; D not resolved. Trimming left V 0 bases short and J 5 bases short, with 10 bases between. Germline V gives CDR1 DFQATT, CDR2 SNEGSKA (reference sequence). The CDR3 is 13 amino acids. In DNA, the CDR3 is TGCAGTGCTAGAGACAGGTTAGGAACTGAAGCTTTCTTT. Translating it yields CSARDRLGTEAFF.

At least ten counts were recorded for this clonotype. V gene TRBV15 combines with J gene TRBJ1-2; D not resolved. This CDR3 has 12 residues. Germline CDR1 LNHNV, CDR2 YYDKDF (reference sequence). The V and J ends lost 4 bases and 13 bases respectively, with 16 bases between them. DNA of the CDR3: TGTGCCACCAGCACCGCGGTCGGCGGACGCACCTTC. Amino acid sequence: CATSTAVGGRTF.

At least ten counts were recorded for this clonotype. The V gene is TRBV2, the J gene TRBJ2-6; D possibly corresponds to TRBD1 (6 bases). Per the germline V gene, CDR1 is SNHLY and CDR2 is FYNNEI. The CDR3 runs 18 residues. Trimming removed 4 bases at V and 0 bases at J, with 16 bases between. This CDR3 is CASSGWGLLSSGANVLTF. The DNA of the CDR3 is TGTGCCAGCAGTGGGTGGGGGCTCTTGAGCTCTGGGGCCAACGTCCTGACTTTC.

This clonotype was seen repeatedly, ten times or more. The rearrangement uses TRBV4-1 and TRBJ1-2, with TRBD1 identical over 7 bases. The ends lost 5 bases at V and 4 bases at J; junction bases unmatched: 10. This CDR3 comprises 15 residues. Germline-derived CDR1 and CDR2 are MGHRA and YSYEKL. In DNA, the CDR3 is TGCGCCAGCAGCTATCCGGGACAGAAGCCCTATGGCTACACCTTC. Amino acids: CASSYPGQKPYGYTF.

This clonotype occurred many times. The V gene is TRBV20-1, the J gene TRBJ2-3; TRBD2 is a possible D gene (5 bases). The germline CDR1 and CDR2 sequences are DFQATT and SNEGSKA (reference sequence). Trimming cost V 0 bases and J 0 bases, with 10 bases left between them. The length of the CDR3 is 15 residues. For the CDR3, the DNA is TGCAGTGCTAGAGAGGCGGGCCGGAGCACAGATACGCAGTATTTT. It codes for CSAREAGRSTDTQYF.

This clonotype was counted at least ten times. The chain employs TRBV5-1 and TRBJ1-1; D is uncertain. The CDR3 covers 13 residues. Between the trimmed V and J ends, which lost 3 bases and 6 bases, there was a span of 12 bases. Germline values: CDR1 SGHRS, CDR2 YFSETQ. In DNA, the CDR3 is TGCGCCAGCAGCTCCTCCTCCGGGGCTGAAGCTTTCTTT. It yields the protein CASSSSSGAEAFF.

This clonotype was seen repeatedly, ten times or more. The chain carries TRBV7-2 and TRBJ2-7, with 10 bases identical to TRBD1. This CDR3 region has 14 residues. The germline gives CDR1 SGHTA, CDR2 FQGNSA. After removal of 5 bases from V and 4 bases from J, the junction contained 5 bases not matched to a gene. CDR3 protein: CASSATGGAYEQYF. The CDR3 DNA reads TGTGCCAGCAGCGCGACAGGGGGCGCTTACGAGCAGTACTTC.

At least ten counts were recorded for this clonotype. The chain couples TRBV12-3 or TRBV12-4 to TRBJ2-3; D is perhaps TRBD2 (5 bases). This CDR3 is built from 14 residues. V lost 7 bases and J lost 2, with 13 bases in between. CDR3 bases: TGTGCCAGCAACCCAAGGAGGTACACAGATACGCAGTATTTT. This encodes CASNPRRYTDTQYF.

The gene calls are TRBV7-2 and TRBJ1-6; D uncertain. The length of the CDR3 is 16 residues. Trimming took off 1 base at V and 8 bases at J, with 15 bases between the two ends. Germline V lookup: CDR1 SGHTA, CDR2 FQGNSA. The CDR3 loop is CASSLGGVGVHSPLHF. The CDR3 nucleotides read TGTGCCAGCAGCTTAGGTGGGGTGGGAGTCCATTCACCCCTCCACTTT.

This rearrangement joins TRBV10-3 to TRBJ2-5; 11 nucleotides match TRBD1. CDR1 is ENHRY, CDR2 SYGVKD, per germline. V was pared by 6 bases and J by 2 bases, with 2 bases of the junction left unmatched. CDR3 length equals 14 residues. The CDR3 bases are TGTGCCATCAGGGGGACAGGGGGGCAAGAGACCCAGTACTTC. Translating gives CAIRGTGGQETQYF.